These T cell receptor beta chains were read from a single sample in a study of T cell repertoires in cytomegalovirus infection. TCRdb re-derived calls from the reads in MiXCR, one entry per CDR3 protein. Among some 680,000 distinct CDR3 sequences listed, under 40% were seen once. The sequenced material came from PBMCs. These receptors came from a human donor in good health (CMV status not recorded). Some clones in this sample may be carry-over from other donors' samples. The CDR3 runs from the conserved cysteine through the conserved F or W. Fields, in order: D gene, V gene, clone size, J gene, CDR3 protein, CDR3 DNA. A D gene is named only where the DNA matches it firmly. For some rows the clone size is stated as once, few or many, or as a class when expanded; others skip it.

>TRBD2|TRBV28|.|TRBJ2-7
CASSRRGAGAYEQYF
TGTGCCAGCAGTCGCAGGGGAGCGGGAGCCTACGAGCAGTACTTC
>.|TRBV7-4|.|TRBJ2-1
CASSLGITENEQFF
TGTGCCAGCAGCTTAGGGATTACGGAAAATGAGCAGTTCTTC
>TRBD1|TRBV20-1|few|TRBJ1-1
CSARDRGRANTEAFF
TGCAGTGCTAGGGACAGGGGCAGGGCGAACACTGAAGCTTTCTTT
>TRBD1|TRBV6-1|many|TRBJ2-5
CASSSWDQGARQETQYF
TGTGCCAGCAGTTCTTGGGATCAGGGGGCGCGCCAAGAGACCCAGTACTTC
>TRBD2|TRBV20-1|.|TRBJ2-7
CSARQGAGVTYEQYF
TGCAGTGCTCGCCAAGGGGCGGGAGTTACCTACGAGCAGTACTTC
>.|TRBV28|few|TRBJ1-1
CASSPWGLNTEAFF
TGTGCCAGCAGTCCCTGGGGCCTGAACACTGAAGCTTTCTTT
>TRBD1|TRBV4-1|few|TRBJ2-7
CASSQKPLDTGGKPYEQYF
TGCGCCAGCAGCCAGAAGCCCCTTGATACAGGGGGCAAGCCCTACGAGCAGTACTTC
>.|TRBV20-1|.|TRBJ2-7
CSARPPTGRSYEQYF
TGCAGTGCTAGACCCCCCACTGGCCGCTCCTACGAGCAGTACTTC
>TRBD1|TRBV20-1|.|TRBJ1-5
CSASQGVRNQPQHF
TGCAGTGCTAGCCAGGGGGTGCGCAATCAGCCCCAGCATTTT
>.|TRBV2|few|TRBJ1-2
CASTEGSYGYTF
TGTGCCAGCACCGAAGGGTCCTATGGCTACACCTTC
>.|TRBV6-1|few|TRBJ1-5
CASSEAEPQHF
TGTGCCAGCAGTGAAGCAGAACCCCAGCATTTT
>TRBD1|TRBV5-1|once|TRBJ2-7
CASRRDRAKTDEQSF
TGCGCCAGCAGAAGAGACAGGGCTAAGACCGACGAGCAGTCCTTC
>TRBD1|TRBV5-5|.|TRBJ2-7
CASSLPLRGSGSSYEQYF
TGTGCCAGCAGTTTGCCCCTCAGGGGGAGCGGAAGCTCCTACGAGCAGTACTTC
>TRBD2|TRBV24-1|.|TRBJ2-1
CATSDLSSGSINEQFF
TGTGCCACCAGTGATTTGTCTAGCGGGAGTATAAATGAGCAGTTCTTC
>.|TRBV7-6|.|TRBJ1-1
CASSRAIGVAFF
TGTGCCAGCAGCCGCGCTATTGGGGTAGCTTTCTTT
>TRBD2|TRBV28|many|TRBJ2-1
CASSVTHSGTSGTNEQFF
TGTGCCAGCAGCGTAACCCACTCCGGGACTAGCGGGACCAATGAGCAGTTCTTC
>.|TRBV19|.|TRBJ2-3
CASSMGVDTQYF
TGTGCCAGTAGTATGGGTGTGGATACGCAGTATTTT
>.|TRBV7-8|.|TRBJ2-2
CATNRGGAGELFF
TGTGCCACCAACCGTGGTGGGGCCGGGGAGCTGTTTTTT
>.|TRBV7-6|few|TRBJ2-7
CASSPSRVGYEQYF
TGTGCCAGCAGCCCCAGCAGGGTAGGATACGAGCAGTACTTC
>.|TRBV28|.|TRBJ1-1
CASNPAPDRKNTEAFF
TGTGCCAGCAACCCAGCCCCGGACAGAAAGAACACTGAAGCTTTCTTT
>.|TRBV7-9|few|TRBJ2-2
CASSFGRGLFF
TGTGCCAGCAGCTTTGGACGGGGGCTGTTTTTT
>.|TRBV24-1|few|TRBJ1-5
CATIARRAQHF
TGTGCCACCATAGCCCGGCGGGCCCAGCATTTT
>TRBD2|TRBV28|few|TRBJ2-3
CASSSPPTSGRGLLSTDTQYF
TGTGCCAGCAGCTCACCCCCCACTAGCGGGAGGGGCCTACTTAGCACAGATACGCAGTATTTT
>.|TRBV7-2|many|TRBJ1-2
CASSLPQSGNYGYTF
TGTGCCAGCAGCTTACCCCAGTCGGGAAACTATGGCTACACCTTC
>.|TRBV7-2|.|TRBJ1-4
CASSLEGGGWGREKLFF
TGTGCCAGCAGCTTAGAGGGGGGGGGGTGGGGTCGGGAAAAACTGTTTTTT
>.|TRBV14|.|TRBJ1-2
CASSHAGTSGYGYTF
TGTGCCAGCAGCCATGCGGGGACGAGTGGCTATGGCTACACCTTC
>.|TRBV6-8|.|TRBJ1-4
CASSYSKGGKLFF
TGTGCCAGCAGTTACTCGAAGGGGGGCAAACTGTTTTTT
>.|TRBV7-2|many|TRBJ1-1
CASSFPLGGANTEAFF
TGTGCCAGCAGCTTCCCCCTGGGGGGGGCGAACACTGAAGCTTTCTTT
>TRBD2|TRBV4-1|.|TRBJ2-3
CASSQRPGGDRGDTQYF
TGCGCCAGCAGCCAACGACCGGGGGGGGATCGGGGCGATACGCAGTATTTT
>.|TRBV20-1|.|TRBJ1-1
CSARNSGHKNTEAFF
TGCAGTGCTAGAAATTCGGGACACAAGAACACTGAAGCTTTCTTT
>TRBD1|TRBV7-6|once|TRBJ1-2
CASSRNRGLDGYTF
TGTGCCAGCAGTAGAAACAGGGGGCTGGATGGCTACACCTTC
>TRBD1|TRBV5-4|few|TRBJ2-1
CASSSGQGYYEQFF
TGTGCCAGCAGCTCGGGACAGGGCTACTATGAGCAGTTCTTC
>.|TRBV28|few|TRBJ2-7
CASSLWVYEQYF
TGTGCCAGCAGTTTATGGGTCTACGAGCAGTACTTC
>.|TRBV12-3/TRBV12-4|.|TRBJ1-5
CASRSAGGNQPQHF
TGTGCCAGCAGGTCGGCAGGGGGCAATCAGCCCCAGCATTTT
>TRBD1|TRBV5-1|few|TRBJ2-1
CASSPGQGVNEQFF
TGCGCCAGCAGCCCGGGACAGGGGGTGAATGAGCAGTTCTTC
>.|TRBV4-1|.|TRBJ2-5
CASSQDRWGETQYF
TGCGCCAGCAGCCAAGATAGGTGGGGAGAGACCCAGTACTTC
>.|TRBV7-6|few|TRBJ2-3
CASSFHRDGTDTQYF
TGTGCCAGCAGCTTTCATAGGGATGGCACAGATACGCAGTATTTT